This TCR beta chain was identified in a study of PD-L1 blockade in urothelial cancer. The wider study: Patients, treated from 2014 onward, received atezolizumab 1,200 mg intravenously every 3 weeks. A median of approximately 150,000 T cells was found in the blood samples.

Time point denoted: peripheral blood 6 weeks after treatment start. Patients each gave 1 to 8 samples, pretreatment and on-treatment. Germline values: CDR1 MNHNS, CDR2 SASEGT. This CDR3 is 15 amino acids long. V was shortened by 1 base and J by 3 bases, with 13 bases between the two germline ends. TCRdb's copy holds only in-frame clones and misses some; the assay was immunoSEQ multiplex PCR. The table lists under 60,000 clones, roughly 86% of them singletons. The sequence was obtained from a man aged 60-69 years with urothelial cancer. The chain links TRBV6-1 to TRBJ2-7, with D perhaps matching TRBD1 (6 bases). Sequenced material: PBMCs, taken around atezolizumab (anti-PD-L1) treatment. Here the CDR3 reads CASSEDRVLYYEQYF. DNA for the CDR3: TGTGCCAGCAGTGAAGACAGGGTGCTTTACTACGAGCAGTACTTC.